Listed here is a single T cell receptor (beta chain). The germline V and J ends were trimmed by 4 bases and 2 bases, with 5 bases remaining between them. The V gene's germline CDR1 is DFQATT and CDR2 SNEGSKA (reference sequence). This CDR3 spans 11 amino acids. Generated by immunoSEQ multiplex PCR, the TCRdb table keeps only in-frame clones and is missing some. This sample has roughly 180,000 clones, with more than 90% found just once. The data belong to a study of control samples from healthy donors and cancer patients. This TCR was sampled from a woman in her forties in good health. Sequencing used blood. The chain couples TRBV20-1 to TRBJ1-2, with D uncertain. This CDR3 is CSATANYGYTF. The CDR3 DNA is TGCAGTGCTACTGCGAACTATGGCTACACCTTC.